This T cell receptor beta chain was captured in a study of blood T cell repertoires in COVID-19. This clone was seen only once. The method was immunoSEQ multiplex PCR; TCRdb's version includes in-frame clones alone and lacks a portion of them. In the table there are about 480,000 clones, around 87% of which are singletons. The germline V gene has CDR1 MNHNS and CDR2 SASEGT. There are 15 residues in the CDR3. V lost 1 base to trimming and J lost 5 bases, with 12 bases between them. The rearrangement links TRBV6-1 to TRBJ2-1; a possible D gene is TRBD2 (5 bases). Sequenced input: PBMCs or T cells enriched from blood (not recorded which). The TCR was taken from a woman aged 40 to 50 who had recovered from COVID-19. The CDR3 here is CASSEELRAHNEQFF. The CDR3 region has the DNA TGTGCCAGCAGTGAAGAGTTGCGGGCCCACAATGAGCAGTTCTTC.